The entry that follows covers one T cell receptor (beta chain) sequence. Its antigen is as yet unknown. The data originate from a study of naive and memory T cell subsets. Overall study findings and caveats: Expression changes during T cell differentiation may affect RNA-based TCR counts.

The beta constant-region primer was an equimolar mix of two oligonucleotides covering TRBC1 and TRBC2. The cDNA 3' end received a ligated single-stranded oligonucleotide carrying the SP2 primer and a 12-nucleotide UMI. TCRdb redid the calling of the UMI-ligation and nested PCR reads with MiXCR, one entry per CDR3 protein. Among 130,000 to 150,000 distinct CDR3 sequences listed, 17% were seen once. Cells stained for CD3, CD4, CD8, CD45RA and CD27 were sorted into four subsets. J gave up 0 bases and V 6 bases, and 10 bases lay outside the gene matches. CDR3 length equals 16 residues. CDR1 and CDR2 (germline): SGHTA, FQGNSA.

This sequence originates from a human donor in good health. V and J are TRBV7-2 and TRBJ2-7; 8 positions match TRBD2. Sequencing input: naive CD4+ T cells from blood. CDR3 in amino acids: CASSPTLAGASYEQYF. CDR3 DNA sequence: TGTGCCAGCAGTCCAACCCTAGCGGGTGCCTCCTACGAGCAGTACTTC.